Listed below are T cell receptor beta chains from one sample, sequenced in a study of blood T cell repertoires in COVID-19. The protocol was immunoSEQ multiplex PCR, while the TCRdb copy is restricted to in-frame clones and leaves out a portion. This table has about 440,000 clones, 88% appearing once. Sequencing was carried out using peripheral blood. Receptor source: a woman between 45 and 60 years old with COVID-19, enrolled during active disease. Both conserved end residues are part of each CDR3. A D gene is named only where the DNA matches it firmly. Expanded clones get a size class; other rows say once, few or many, or leave the size out.

TRBJ1-1 - once TRBV27 12 CASSRGNTEAFF TGTGCCAGCAGCCGCGGGAACACTGAAGCTTTCTTT
TRBJ2-2 - few TRBV19 18 CASSQKRQDHANTGELFF TGTGCCAGTAGCCAGAAACGACAGGACCACGCGAACACCGGGGAGCTGTTTTTT
TRBJ2-1 - few TRBV9 15 CASSVAGESYNEQFF TGTGCCAGCAGCGTAGCAGGGGAGAGCTACAATGAGCAGTTCTTC
TRBJ2-7 TRBD1 - TRBV11-2 13 CASSSDRAREQYF TGTGCCAGCAGCTCCGACAGGGCGAGGGAGCAGTACTTC
TRBJ2-2 TRBD2 - TRBV5-1 17 CASRILAGAANTGELFF TGCGCCAGCAGAATACTAGCGGGGGCCGCTAACACCGGGGAGCTGTTTTTT
TRBJ2-5 TRBD1 - TRBV5-6 14 CASTITGVRETQYF TGTGCCAGCACCATAACAGGGGTGCGAGAGACCCAGTACTTC
TRBJ1-2 - - TRBV19 12 CASSIGARGYTF TGTGCCAGTAGTATTGGGGCCAGGGGCTACACCTTC
TRBJ1-3 - - TRBV27 14 CASSRGARGNTIYF TGTGCCAGCAGCAGGGGAGCACGAGGAAACACCATATATTTT
TRBJ2-7 - - TRBV3-1/TRBV3-2 13 CASSQGTAYEQYF TGTGCCAGCAGCCAAGGGACAGCCTACGAGCAGTACTTC
TRBJ1-2 TRBD1 - TRBV28 13 CASSFGRTGGYTF TGTGCCAGCAGTTTCGGGCGGACAGGCGGCTACACCTTC
TRBJ1-3 TRBD1 - TRBV6-7 18 CASSYPPADRASGNTIYF TGTGCCAGCAGTTACCCTCCCGCCGACAGGGCCTCTGGAAACACCATATATTTT
TRBJ1-1 - - TRBV19 14 CASSYHREGTEAFF TGTGCCAGTAGTTATCACAGGGAAGGCACTGAAGCTTTCTTT
TRBJ1-2 TRBD1 few TRBV19 14 CASSPDRNPNGYTF TGTGCCAGTAGCCCGGACAGGAACCCCAATGGCTACACCTTC
TRBJ1-2 TRBD1 - TRBV11-3 13 CATGQGPNYGYTF TGTGCCACCGGACAGGGGCCTAACTATGGCTACACCTTC
TRBJ2-1 TRBD1 - TRBV2 13 CASNDRGGDEQFF TGTGCCAGCAACGACAGGGGAGGAGATGAGCAGTTCTTC
TRBJ2-2 TRBD2 - TRBV5-1 14 CASSIAGPRRELFF TGCGCCAGCAGCATAGCGGGGCCCAGGCGGGAGCTGTTTTTT
TRBJ2-2 TRBD1 - TRBV5-1 15 CASSLQGAHTGELFF TGCGCCAGCAGCTTGCAGGGGGCGCACACCGGGGAGCTGTTTTTT
TRBJ2-2 - - TRBV9 15 CASSGSRTPTGELFF TGTGCCAGCAGCGGTTCTCGGACACCCACCGGGGAGCTGTTTTTT
TRBJ2-3 - - TRBV9 17 CASSVGLGNPSTDTQYF TGTGCCAGCAGCGTAGGTCTGGGCAATCCTAGCACAGATACGCAGTATTTT
TRBJ2-2 TRBD2 - TRBV5-1 16 CASSLFSGTNTGELFF TGCGCCAGCAGCTTATTTAGCGGGACGAACACCGGGGAGCTGTTTTTT
TRBJ1-1 - - TRBV18 14 CASSPGGRNTEAFF TGTGCCAGCTCACCTGGCGGGAGGAACACTGAAGCTTTCTTT
TRBJ2-7 - - TRBV7-3 13 CASSLTPRYEQYF TGTGCCAGCAGCTTAACCCCTCGCTACGAGCAGTACTTC
TRBJ2-2 TRBD1 - TRBV6-6 15 CASIKTGPDTGELFF TGTGCCAGCATAAAGACAGGGCCCGACACCGGGGAGCTGTTTTTT
TRBJ2-2 TRBD2 - TRBV2 17 CASRMGLAGTLTGELFF TGTGCCAGCAGAATGGGACTAGCGGGGACCCTAACCGGGGAGCTGTTTTTT
TRBJ1-6 - - TRBV21-1 17 CASSKGAGPLKGSPLHF TGTGCCAGCAGCAAAGGGGCAGGGCCCCTAAAGGGTTCACCCCTCCACTTT
TRBJ2-1 TRBD1 once TRBV7-6 12 CASSPGQGEQFF TGTGCCAGCAGCCCTGGACAGGGTGAGCAGTTCTTC
TRBJ1-1 TRBD1 - TRBV24-1 18 CATRAEQGASQLATEAFF TGTGCCACCAGGGCCGAACAGGGGGCGAGTCAGCTGGCCACTGAAGCTTTCTTT
TRBJ1-2 - - TRBV9 14 CASSQEGLPLGYTF TGTGCCAGCAGCCAGGAGGGGCTCCCTCTCGGCTACACCTTC
TRBJ1-1 - once TRBV18 12 CASSPTTGEAFF TGTGCCAGCTCACCGACGACGGGTGAAGCTTTCTTT
TRBJ1-5 TRBD1 - TRBV5-1 16 CASSLTGGSSNQPQHF TGCGCCAGCAGCTTGACAGGGGGATCAAGCAATCAGCCCCAGCATTTT
TRBJ2-3 TRBD2 - TRBV6-5 15 CASSAAGGYTDTQYF TGTGCCAGCAGCGCCGCGGGAGGGTACACAGATACGCAGTATTTT
TRBJ2-1 - - TRBV7-3 15 CASSLAAQPYNEQFF TGTGCCAGCAGCTTAGCGGCCCAACCCTACAATGAGCAGTTCTTC
TRBJ1-1 TRBD1 - TRBV2 12 CASGQGNTEAFF TGTGCCAGCGGACAGGGCAACACTGAAGCTTTCTTT
TRBJ1-1 - - TRBV7-8 13 CASSPGQNTEAFF TGTGCCAGCAGCCCGGGACAGAACACTGAAGCTTTCTTT
TRBJ1-1 - once TRBV11-2 13 CASSRGTTTEAFF TGTGCCAGCAGTAGGGGTACGACCACTGAAGCTTTCTTT
TRBJ2-3 TRBD2 - TRBV10-1 12 CASSRAGNTQYF TGCGCCAGCAGTCGAGCGGGGAATACGCAGTATTTT
TRBJ1-1 - - TRBV5-1 14 CASSLGGAGTEAFF TGCGCCAGCAGCTTAGGAGGGGCGGGCACTGAAGCTTTCTTT